Included here is one T cell receptor (beta chain) sequence, with context. What it binds is unknown. This record comes from a study of CD4+ T cells in melanoma. General observations from the study: A reported correlation linked neoantigen-specific CD4+ T cells to CD8+, macrophage and B cell function. Diverse differentiation states were reported for melanoma neoantigen-specific CD4+ T cells.

Data came from immunoSEQ multiplex PCR; TCRdb stores just in-frame clones and leaves some out. The sample shows some 120,000 clones, about 92% of them seen only once. V was clipped by 5 bases and J by 3 bases; unmatched bases: 11. The CDR3 runs 17 residues. Germline V gene data show CDR1 as LGHNA and CDR2 as YNFKEQ. Sequenced input: peripheral blood. The rearrangement uses TRBV4-2 and TRBJ2-3; 10 bases match TRBD2. This receptor was obtained from a human donor with melanoma. Here the CDR3 DNA reads TGTGCCAGCAGCGTGGGGTCAGCGGGGGGGCCGACAGATACGCAGTATTTT. Protein sequence: CASSVGSAGGPTDTQYF.